This T cell receptor beta chain was found in a study of CD8 T cells in ankylosing spondylitis. Broader study findings: Past studies reported some motif variants in reactive arthritis synovial fluid and blood. The clones that were linked to disease were reported to be significantly enriched in matched synovial fluid samples from ankylosing spondylitis patients. Disease-linked clones were found to be CD8+ and relatively rare in peripheral blood. The study identified a TCR beta motif of fewer than 10 highly homologous variants that appeared characteristic of ankylosing spondylitis blood.

Points on this clonotype: Its antigen is still unknown.

A single record per CDR3 protein comes from TCRdb applying MiXCR to the 5' RACE reads. The sample lists around 440,000 distinct CDR3 sequences; roughly a sixth were seen once. The clonotype was recovered from a male donor with ankylosing spondylitis. Sequencing was carried out using blood, either unsorted or a sorted T cell fraction (not recorded which).

The CDR3 reads CSASAETSYEQYF. As DNA, the CDR3 is TGCAGTGCTAGTGCGGAGACCTCCTACGAGCAGTACTTC. V and J are TRBV20-1 and TRBJ2-7; no clear D. Germline V gene lookup returns CDR1 DFQATT and CDR2 SNEGSKA (reference sequence). The CDR3 runs to 13 residues. Trimming stripped 3 bases from V and 0 bases from J, with 9 bases between.